This is a list of T cell receptor beta chains from one sample in a study of T cell changes during pregnancy in multiple sclerosis. The data were produced by immunoSEQ multiplex PCR, yet TCRdb's version contains in-frame clones alone and is incomplete. This sample has around 36,000 clones, with approximately 92% found just once. Sequencing was performed on CD4+ T cells from peripheral blood mononuclear cells, taken in the third trimester of pregnancy. The receptors shown here come from a female donor with multiple sclerosis, enrolled in a pregnancy study. Both conserved end residues are part of each CDR3. The D gene is left open where the match is weak. Clone sizes are given selectively: once, few, many, or a class where the clone is expanded.

D gene	clone size	V gene	J gene	CDR3 protein	CDR3 DNA
-	once	TRBV30	TRBJ2-1	CAWSVLQGRGSYNEQFF	TGTGCCTGGAGTGTACTCCAGGGCAGGGGTTCTTACAATGAGCAGTTCTTC
TRBD1	-	TRBV7-9	TRBJ1-4	CASSWGGTGDEKLFF	TGTGCCAGCAGCTGGGGGGGGACAGGGGACGAAAAACTGTTTTTT
-	-	TRBV5-1	TRBJ2-1	CASSLGRYNDEQFF	TGCGCCAGCAGCTTGGGTCGCTATAACGATGAGCAGTTCTTC
-	-	TRBV7-9	TRBJ1-2	CASSLGTGHYGYTF	TGTGCCAGCAGCTTAGGAACAGGGCACTATGGCTACACCTTC
TRBD2	-	TRBV7-8	TRBJ2-7	CASSPMAGGVRAEQYF	TGTGCCAGCAGCCCCATGGCGGGAGGGGTCAGGGCCGAGCAGTACTTC
-	-	TRBV7-8	TRBJ2-5	CASSPFRGEETQYF	TGTGCCAGCAGCCCATTCAGGGGGGAAGAGACCCAGTACTTC
TRBD1	-	TRBV28	TRBJ2-2	CASSWGQGRNTGELFF	TGTGCCAGCAGTTGGGGACAGGGGCGGAACACCGGGGAGCTGTTTTTT
TRBD1	-	TRBV6-1	TRBJ1-5	CASRETGVGPQHF	TGTGCCAGCAGGGAAACAGGGGTAGGGCCCCAGCATTTT
-	-	TRBV29-1	TRBJ2-2	CSVVFSGGPAGELFF	TGCAGCGTTGTCTTTAGCGGTGGCCCGGCCGGGGAGCTGTTTTTT
TRBD1	-	TRBV19	TRBJ1-5	CASSIGDQGAQPQHF	TGTGCCAGTAGTATAGGTGACCAGGGGGCTCAGCCCCAGCATTTT
-	-	TRBV9	TRBJ1-1	CASSVSGNHGTEAFF	TGTGCCAGCAGCGTATCAGGAAACCATGGGACTGAAGCTTTCTTT
-	-	TRBV5-1	TRBJ1-2	CASSLGGSTNYGYTF	TGCGCCAGCAGCTTGGGGGGCTCTACTAACTATGGCTACACCTTC
TRBD2	-	TRBV6-4	TRBJ2-2	CASSVTSGIPGELFF	TGTGCCAGCAGTGTGACTAGCGGGATACCCGGGGAGCTGTTTTTT
TRBD2	-	TRBV7-6	TRBJ2-3	CASSSTSGRIDTQYF	TGTGCCAGCAGCTCTACTAGCGGGAGGATAGATACGCAGTATTTT
TRBD2	-	TRBV7-3	TRBJ2-1	CASSVEGTSGNEQFF	TGTGCCAGCAGCGTCGAGGGGACTAGCGGGAACGAGCAGTTCTTC
-	-	TRBV6-1	TRBJ1-5	CASSLRPYSNQPQHF	TGTGCCAGCAGTCTCAGGCCATATAGCAATCAGCCCCAGCATTTT
TRBD2	-	TRBV9	TRBJ2-3	CASSPLLAGGTDTQYF	TGTGCCAGCAGTCCTCTGCTAGCGGGGGGCACAGATACGCAGTATTTT
-	-	TRBV6-5	TRBJ1-5	CASSYREGQPQHF	TGTGCCAGCAGTTACAGGGAGGGTCAGCCCCAGCATTTT
TRBD2	-	TRBV5-5	TRBJ2-2	CASSPRWTSGYTGELFF	TGTGCCAGCAGCCCCCGCTGGACTAGCGGATACACCGGGGAGCTGTTTTTT
-	few	TRBV19	TRBJ1-2	CASSTGYGYTF	TGTGCCAGTAGTACCGGCTATGGCTACACCTTC
-	-	TRBV2	TRBJ1-1	CASRLQGSEAFF	TGTGCCAGCAGGCTACAGGGATCTGAAGCTTTCTTT
-	once	TRBV18	TRBJ1-3	CASSPIQGSGNTIYF	TGTGCCAGCTCACCTATACAGGGCTCTGGAAACACCATATATTTT
-	once	TRBV30	TRBJ1-6	CAWSVRGKNSPLHF	TGTGCCTGGAGTGTAAGGGGAAAGAATTCACCCCTCCACTTT
-	-	TRBV15	TRBJ1-5	CATSKGGTTQLNQPQHF	TGTGCCACCAGCAAAGGGGGGACTACTCAACTCAATCAGCCCCAGCATTTT